This T cell receptor (beta chain) stems from a study of cytomegalovirus exposure and HLA in healthy donors (dated by TCRdb to about 2017). Turning to the overall study: According to a later analysis, the approximately 120 validation repertoires were produced on the same platform as the approximately 690 repertoires of the first cohort. The aim of the study was to test whether cataloging public T cell receptors could identify signatures of past pathogen exposure. Besides the first cohort of about 730 subjects, a separate validation cohort made up of some 110 different subjects was used. High-throughput TCR immunosequencing, statistical association of individual TCRs with disease status, and machine learning were combined to predict cytomegalovirus infection status. What the research found in general, with its limitations: A total of roughly 160 TCR beta chains were listed by the study as associated with cytomegalovirus. Subsequent analysis determined that TCRs grouped into clusters in the first cohort also showed a tendency toward co-occurrence across the 120 or so validation repertoires, and about 93% of cluster scores exceeded 0. The classifier was reported to diagnose cytomegalovirus status with high specificity and sensitivity in both the original and validation cohorts. In vitro tests confirmed that a few of the cytomegalovirus-associated TCR beta chains recognize cytomegalovirus antigens. All 120 or so repertoires were used to score co-occurrence in the validation cohort in a later analysis, because that analysis had no HLA typing for the cohort. It was suggested by the authors that the approach could potentially be generalized to other disease states and immunological phenotypes. Most TCR sequences were seen in very few donors, while some public TCRs were found in many individuals.

In its sample, this clone was seen a few times. Its antigen specificity is not known. One base away there is no much larger clone; base qualities are not given. Donors formed part of the validation cohort, which comprised over a hundred subjects and was distinct from the first cohort of over 500 subjects. Library construction relied on the immunoSEQ multiplex PCR assay. Turning to the authors' computational methods: A statistical classification framework was developed to diagnose cytomegalovirus status using the catalog of TCR beta chain sequences. Entries here come from immuneACCESS through TCRdb and include only in-frame sequences with V and J called. Some clones fail to appear in such tables; in the studies checked, an unresolved V gene covers under half of the shortfall, and the cause of the remainder is unknown. From that table come the V and J calls and clone size; the DNA was used to work out D and trimming. The table for this sample lists 150,000 to 180,000 clones; around 84% of them were counted only once. 2% to 2.5% of the sample rests with the top ten.

The CDR3 starts with the cysteine, ends with the phenylalanine, and has 13 residues. The kept DNA is CDR3 alone, 39 bases in frame from the first base. CDR1 and CDR2, per the germline V gene, are SNHLY and FYNNEI. The V and J ends are trimmed by 7 bases and 12 bases, leaving 21 bases between them. In this chain, TRBV2 is recombined with TRBJ1-2; too little of a D gene remains to name it. The sample was PBMCs. This receptor was obtained from a human donor in good health. Here is the DNA: TGTGCCAGCAATGCCAGGATGAAAAGCTCGGACACCTTC. Its translation is CASNARMKSSDTF.